This record covers a single T cell receptor (beta chain). The antigen remains undetermined. TCRdb reprocessed the 5' RACE reads via MiXCR and lists one record per CDR3 protein. The sample shows some 200,000 distinct CDR3 sequences, roughly 7.5% of them seen only once. These data originate in a study of identical twins. With no exceptions, donors were healthy Caucasians. Study-wide results and limits: Twins shared out-of-frame alpha sequences with excess low generation probability. High-abundance cord blood beta clonotypes had fewer insertions; memory repertoires showed none. Models predicted less out-of-frame TCR alpha sharing in monozygotic twins than was found.

The V end was cut by 7 bases, the J end by 1 base, with 10 bases between. There are 14 residues in the CDR3. The germline V gene encodes CDR1 SGHVS and CDR2 FQNEAQ. This sample also belongs to another study, concerning yellow fever vaccine responses in identical twins.

V usage is TRBV7-8 and J usage is TRBJ2-2, with a possible D match to TRBD1 (5 bases). The sample consisted of memory (CD45RO+) T cells sorted from blood. The TCR comes from a young woman in good health. The CDR3 here is CASKQQVNTGELFF. The CDR3, as DNA: TGTGCCAGCAAACAACAGGTGAACACCGGGGAGCTGTTTTTT.